These 25 T cell receptor beta chains came from one sample sequenced in a study of shared clonotypes between healthy human individuals. Libraries were prepared by immunoSEQ multiplex PCR; TCRdb keeps only in-frame clonotypes and omits some of them. Here the sample spans around 700,000 clones, about three quarters being singletons. Sequenced sample: memory CD4+ T cells sorted from blood. Noted subset: CD45RA-negative fraction. The receptor set was obtained from a woman younger than 45 in good health.

The chain joins TRBV27 to TRBJ2-1; D ambiguous. V gave up 3 bases and J gave up 5 bases, with 11 bases separating them. The CDR3 runs to 14 residues. Germline CDR1 MNHEY, CDR2 SMNVEV (reference sequence). The CDR3 DNA reads as TGTGCCAGCAGTTTTTGGGCAAGAAACAATGAGCAGTTCTTC. Its protein is CASSFWARNNEQFF.

This clone came up a few times. The V and J genes are TRBV18 and TRBJ1-5; 7 bases are a match to TRBD1. Germline-derived CDR1 and CDR2 are KGHSH and LQKENI. Germline trimming cut 2 bases from V and 7 bases from J; bases unmatched to any gene: 8. The CDR3 extends over 15 amino acids. The CDR3 region is CASSPARQGWQPQHF. The CDR3 DNA reads TGTGCCAGCTCACCAGCTCGACAGGGTTGGCAGCCCCAGCATTTT.

The J gene is TRBJ2-1, the V gene TRBV5-4, with D perhaps TRBD2 (6 bases). The CDR3 consists of 16 residues. Germline loops: CDR1 SGHNT, CDR2 YYREEE (reference sequence). V dropped 2 bases and J dropped 3 bases, with 15 bases sitting between them. The CDR3 DNA reads TGTGCCAGCAGCTTCGTCTCCGGAGGGTACTACAATGAGCAGTTCTTC. It specifies CASSFVSGGYYNEQFF.

The chain combines TRBV6-1 with TRBJ2-7; no reliable D call. Germline loops: CDR1 MNHNS, CDR2 SASEGT. The CDR3 sequence is 12 residues long. V gave up 7 bases and J gave up 5 bases, with 12 bases separating them. The CDR3 spells CASKDAGDEQYF. CDR3 in DNA: TGTGCCAGCAAGGACGCAGGCGACGAGCAGTACTTC.

This clone is a singleton in its sample. V gene TRBV12-2 combines with J gene TRBJ2-7. TRBV12-2 has pseudogene status. CDR3 length: 16 residues. The CDR3 is CASRLARGRRSYEQYF. The CDR3, as DNA: TGTGCAAGTCGCTTAGCCCGTGGCCGACGCTCCTACGAGCAGTACTTC.

This chain joins TRBV5-8 and TRBJ2-3, with D perhaps TRBD2 (6 bases). Trimming pared 9 bases from V and 2 bases from J, leaving 19 bases between. Germline CDR1 SGHTS, CDR2 YDEGEE. The CDR3 has 15 amino acids. The CDR3 coding sequence is TGTGCCAAGCGAACTACGGGACTCCCCACAGATACGCAGTATTTT. Its protein is CAKRTTGLPTDTQYF.

The chain joins TRBV7-9 to TRBJ1-1; tentatively, D is TRBD1 (6 bases). Germline assignment: CDR1 SEHNR and CDR2 FQNEAQ (reference sequence). This CDR3 comprises 14 residues. The V end was cut by 5 bases, the J end by 11 bases, with 21 bases between. CDR3 nucleotide sequence: TGTGCCAGCAGCCCAAGCGGGGGCGGGAGTGGCGCTTTCTTT. Its protein is CASSPSGGGSGAFF.

This chain uses TRBV5-1 with TRBJ2-7, with D perhaps being TRBD1 or TRBD2 (5 bases each). This CDR3 region has 15 residues. Trimming pared 5 bases from V and 4 bases from J, leaving 19 bases between. Looked up from germline, CDR1 is SGHRS and CDR2 is YFSETQ. The CDR3 here is CASSAQSGTAYEQYF. CDR3 DNA sequence: TGCGCCAGCAGTGCCCAGAGTGGGACGGCTTACGAGCAGTACTTC.

The chain combines TRBV28 with TRBJ1-5; the D is unclear. The CDR3 contains 14 residues. Looked up from germline, CDR1 is MDHEN and CDR2 is SYDVKM. V was trimmed by 5 bases and J by 7 bases, leaving 15 bases between them. CDR3 in DNA: TGTGCCAGCAGTCCCCAAGGGCGTCGGCAGCCCCAGCATTTT. It specifies CASSPQGRRQPQHF.

In DNA, the CDR3 is TGCAGCGCTACCAGTTTAACGTCTGAAGCTTTCTTT. Translation: CSATSLTSEAFF. The rearrangement joins TRBV29-1 to TRBJ1-1; D is unclear. Per germline, CDR1 SQVTM and CDR2 ANQGSEA. Trimming stripped 7 bases from V and 6 bases from J, with 15 bases between. The CDR3 sequence is 12 residues long.

The count of this clone is one. The genes are TRBV19 and TRBJ1-2; no clear D. The ends were cut back, 1 base at V and 3 bases at J, with 9 bases in the middle. The CDR3 has 14 residues. In germline, CDR1 is LNHDA, CDR2 SQIVND (reference sequence). The CDR3 nucleotides read TGTGCCAGTAGTATAGGAAGTGGGGACTATGGCTACACCTTC. Amino acid sequence: CASSIGSGDYGYTF.

The genes are TRBV7-9 and TRBJ2-5; D is ambiguous. The CDR3 spans 14 residues. The V end was cut by 5 bases, the J end by 7 bases, with 17 bases between. The germline V gene encodes CDR1 SEHNR and CDR2 FQNEAQ (reference sequence). The CDR3 coding sequence is TGTGCCAGCAGCCAGAGCGAATACCACGGGACCCAGTACTTC. It translates to CASSQSEYHGTQYF.

This clone was detected a few times. The chain joins TRBV2 to TRBJ2-5; 7 positions agree with TRBD1. This CDR3 has 14 residues. Germline lookup yields CDR1 SNHLY and CDR2 FYNNEI. The V segment lost 4 bases and the J segment 5 bases; nucleotides outside the gene matches: 7. CDR3 in amino acids: CASSGQGYRETQYF. CDR3 in DNA: TGTGCCAGCAGTGGACAGGGCTATAGGGAGACCCAGTACTTC. The variable domain in full, with the rest retrieved from reference TRBV2 and TRBJ2-5, is EPEVTQTPSHQVTQMGQEVILRCVPISNHLYFYWYRQILGQKVEFLVSFYNNEISEKSEIFDDQFSVERPDGSNFTLKIRSTKLEDSAMYFCASSGQGYRETQYFGPGTRLLVL.

This clone was observed many times. This chain uses TRBV29-1 with TRBJ1-3; 8 bases align to TRBD1. This CDR3 comprises 14 residues. V shed 6 bases and J 3 bases; nucleotides not matched to a gene: 7. The germline gives CDR1 SQVTM, CDR2 ANQGSEA. CDR3 region: CSVSSGGGGNTIYF. CDR3 in DNA: TGCAGCGTCAGTTCAGGGGGCGGTGGAAACACCATATATTTT. Full variable domain (outside the CDR3, taken from reference TRBV29-1 and TRBJ1-3): SAVISQKPSRDICQRGTSLTIQCQVDSQVTMMFWYRQQPGQSLTLIATANQGSEATYESGFVIDKFPISRPNLTFSTLTVSNMSPEDSSIYLCSVSSGGGGNTIYFGEGSWLTVV.

The rearrangement joins TRBV6-1 to TRBJ1-5, with unresolved D. The V gene lost 5 bases and the J gene lost 4 bases, with 12 bases spanning the gap. The germline V gene encodes CDR1 MNHNS and CDR2 SASEGT. CDR3 length: 14 amino acids. The chain's CDR3 is CASSNDRLNQPQHF. In nucleotides, the CDR3 is TGTGCCAGCAGTAATGACCGACTGAATCAGCCCCAGCATTTT.

The rearrangement links TRBV19 to TRBJ2-1; 13 positions agree with TRBD2. CDR1 and CDR2 from the germline V gene are LNHDA and SQIVND (reference sequence). V shed 5 bases and J 9 bases; nucleotides not matched to a gene: 4. This CDR3 comprises 14 residues. The CDR3 nucleotides read TGTGCCAGTAGTGGACTAGCGGGAGCCGTTGAGCAGTTCTTC. Translating it yields CASSGLAGAVEQFF.

This clone was counted between two and nine times. The chain is built from TRBV11-2 and TRBJ2-5, with D maybe TRBD2 (5 bases). This CDR3 is built from 14 residues. CDR1 is SGHAT, CDR2 FQNNGV, per germline. Trimming removed 4 bases at V and 5 bases at J, with 14 bases between. The CDR3 nucleotides read TGTGCCAGCAGCTCTAAACGGGGTTGGGAGACCCAGTACTTC. Translating gives CASSSKRGWETQYF.

The rearrangement joins TRBV30 to TRBJ2-7; a possible D gene is TRBD2 (6 bases). Germline CDR1 is GTSNPN and CDR2 is SVGIG (reference sequence). Trimming stripped 0 bases from V and 7 bases from J, with 10 bases between. The CDR3 is 12 amino acids. The CDR3 DNA reads as TGTGCCTGGAGTGTTTGGGGGGTTGAGCAGTACTTC. This sequence encodes CAWSVWGVEQYF.

The chain employs TRBV29-1 and TRBJ2-3, with 8 positions matching TRBD2. Germline lookup yields CDR1 SQVTM and CDR2 ANQGSEA. After removal of 7 bases from V and 6 bases from J, the junction contained 9 bases not matched to a gene. CDR3 length: 13 residues. In nucleotides, the CDR3 is TGCAGCGCGGGGCATAGCGGGAAGGATACGCAGTATTTT. Translation gives CSAGHSGKDTQYF.

This sequence joins TRBV29-1 and TRBJ2-3, with 8 bases that match TRBD2. The J segment lost 6 bases and the V segment lost 1 base, leaving 9 bases of the junction unmatched. The V gene's germline CDR1 is SQVTM and CDR2 ANQGSEA. The CDR3 length is 15 residues. The CDR3 reads CSVEGTAGDSDTQYF. The CDR3 DNA reads as TGCAGCGTTGAAGGAACAGCGGGAGACTCTGATACGCAGTATTTT.

V usage is TRBV13 and J usage is TRBJ2-7; TRBD2 matches at 7 bases. This CDR3 comprises 15 residues. Looked up from germline, CDR1 is PRHDT and CDR2 is FYEKMQ (reference sequence). The ends lost 6 bases at V and 6 bases at J; junction bases unmatched: 14. The CDR3 region has the DNA TGTGCCAGCAGAAACTACGGGACTACGTCTACCGAGCAGTACTTC. Protein: CASRNYGTTSTEQYF.

The gene calls are TRBV28 and TRBJ2-7; 8 bases align to TRBD1. CDR1 MDHEN and CDR2 SYDVKM come from the germline V gene. The CDR3 runs 12 residues. V shed 6 bases, J shed 7 bases, and the junction held 5 bases outside the gene matches. CDR3 sequence: CASRATGEEQYF. The CDR3 DNA follows: TGTGCCAGCAGGGCGACAGGGGAAGAGCAGTACTTC.

The rearrangement links TRBV28 to TRBJ2-3; perhaps D is TRBD1 or TRBD2 (6 bases each). Germline CDR1 is MDHEN and CDR2 is SYDVKM. The CDR3 has 16 amino acids. The V and J ends lost 3 bases and 2 bases respectively, with 15 bases between them. CDR3 nucleotide sequence: TGTGCCAGCAGTTTCCGGATCGGGGGCTACACAGATACGCAGTATTTT. Protein sequence: CASSFRIGGYTDTQYF.

The chain is built from TRBV25-1 and TRBJ1-4, with a tentative D call TRBD1 (5 bases). The CDR3 is made up of 15 amino acids. The V gene lost 3 bases and the J gene lost 5 bases, with 13 bases spanning the gap. Germline CDR1 reads MGHDK; CDR2 reads SYGVNS. CDR3 sequence reads: CASSDSTVINEKLFF. The CDR3 coding sequence is TGTGCCAGCAGTGATTCGACAGTAATCAATGAAAAACTGTTTTTT.

The chain uses TRBV28 and TRBJ2-7; D possibly corresponds to TRBD2 (5 bases). Trimming cost V 3 bases and J 5 bases, with 20 bases left between them. Germline V gene sequence: CDR1 MDHEN, CDR2 SYDVKM. CDR3 length: 16 amino acids. Here the CDR3 DNA reads TGTGCCAGCAGTTTGGGTTTAGCGTTTAGGAGCGACGAGCAGTACTTC. Its translation: CASSLGLAFRSDEQYF. The entire variable domain, with the rest obtained from reference TRBV28 and TRBJ2-7, is as follows: DVKVTQSSRYLVKRTGEKVFLECVQDMDHENMFWYRQDPGLGLRLIYFSYDVKMKEKGDIPEGYSVSREKKERFSLILESASTNQTSMYLCASSLGLAFRSDEQYFGPGTRLTVT.